Here is one TCR beta chain with its context. As handled by the study authors: For nucleated cells, counts were estimated from reference gene primer amplification. Clones were read by immunoSEQ multiplex PCR, and TCRdb kept only the in-frame ones, dropping some. D and trimming were read from the DNA, whereas the V and J calls and clone size are those reported in that table. The sample includes 70,000 to 90,000 clones, more than 60% of them seen just once. This sample is drawn from a study of blood T cell repertoires in COVID-19. Looking at the study overall: There were acute and convalescent COVID-19 samples, and they came from the United States, Italy and Spain. Sample material is recorded as cDNA or gDNA derived from T cells, B-cell-depleted T cells, or PBMCs.

The source material was peripheral blood. This TCR derives from a man aged 70-80 years with acute or convalescent COVID-19.

The CDR3 nucleotides read TGTGCCAGCCGGAACAAGGAGGGGGGGAATCAGCCCCAGCATTTT. Amino acid sequence: CASRNKEGGNQPQHF. V gene TRBV6-5 combines with J gene TRBJ1-5; D may be TRBD1 (6 bases). There are 15 residues in the CDR3. V gave up 8 bases and J gave up 4 bases, with 18 bases separating them. CDR1 and CDR2 from the germline V gene are MNHEY and SVGAGI.